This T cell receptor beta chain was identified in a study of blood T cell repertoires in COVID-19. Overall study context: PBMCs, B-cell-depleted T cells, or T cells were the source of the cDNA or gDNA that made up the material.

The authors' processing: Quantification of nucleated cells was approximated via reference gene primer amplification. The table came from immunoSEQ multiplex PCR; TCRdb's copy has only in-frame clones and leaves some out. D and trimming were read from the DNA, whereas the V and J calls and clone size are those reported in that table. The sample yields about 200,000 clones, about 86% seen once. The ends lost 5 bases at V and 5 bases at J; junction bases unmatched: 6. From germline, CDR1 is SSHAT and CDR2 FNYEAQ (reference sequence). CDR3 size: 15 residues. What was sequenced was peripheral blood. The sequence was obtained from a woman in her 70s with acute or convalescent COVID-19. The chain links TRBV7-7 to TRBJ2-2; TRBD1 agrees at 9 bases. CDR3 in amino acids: CASSQGTGRTGELFF. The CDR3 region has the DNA TGTGCCAGCAGCCAAGGGACAGGGAGAACCGGGGAGCTGTTTTTT.